This is a list of T cell receptor beta chains from one sample in a study of T cells in localized non-small cell lung cancer. The method was immunoSEQ multiplex PCR; TCRdb's version includes in-frame clones alone and lacks a portion of them. The sample holds about 70,000 clones, about 81% seen once. Sample: peripheral blood, taken before any cancer treatment. The receptors were sampled from a female donor at least 60 years old with stage I lung adenocarcinoma. The CDR3 runs from the conserved cysteine through the conserved F or W. A D gene is named only where the DNA matches it firmly. Only part of the rows carry a size: once, few, many, or a class if the clone is expanded.

>16|.|few|TRBV7-9|TRBJ2-5
CASSVVRGGGPETQYF
TGTGCCAGCAGCGTAGTGAGGGGCGGGGGCCCAGAGACCCAGTACTTC
>11|.|.|TRBV20-1|TRBJ2-3
CSASLDDTQYF
TGCAGTGCTAGTTTGGATGATACGCAGTATTTT
>14|.|.|TRBV7-3|TRBJ1-1
CASSHLRRDTEAFF
TGTGCCAGCAGCCACCTGCGCAGGGACACTGAAGCTTTCTTT
>11|.|few|TRBV29-1|TRBJ1-1
CSVEDGTEAFF
TGCAGCGTTGAAGACGGCACTGAAGCTTTCTTT
>18|TRBD2|once|TRBV4-2|TRBJ2-1
CASSQGFGSSGRTNEQFF
TGTGCCAGCAGCCAAGGTTTTGGGAGTAGCGGGAGGACGAATGAGCAGTTCTTC
>14|.|.|TRBV9|TRBJ1-2
CASSLRRESYGYTF
TGTGCCAGCAGCCTCCGGAGGGAGTCCTATGGCTACACCTTC
>14|.|.|TRBV28|TRBJ2-1
CASSFRRTNNEQFF
TGTGCCAGCAGTTTTCGGCGGACAAACAATGAGCAGTTCTTC
>14|TRBD1|.|TRBV10-2|TRBJ2-1
CASSRDRAYNEQFF
TGCGCCAGCAGTCGGGACAGAGCCTACAATGAGCAGTTCTTC
>14|.|few|TRBV9|TRBJ1-2
CASSKTGDNYGYTF
TGTGCCAGCAGCAAGACTGGGGACAACTATGGCTACACCTTC
>14|.|.|TRBV6-5|TRBJ1-1
CASSYGGRVTEAFF
TGTGCCAGCAGTTACGGGGGTAGGGTCACTGAAGCTTTCTTT
>14|.|.|TRBV5-5|TRBJ2-2
CASSLAGGAGELFF
TGTGCCAGCAGCTTGGCCGGGGGTGCGGGGGAGCTGTTTTTT
>13|.|.|TRBV6-6|TRBJ1-1
CASSSLRGSEAFF
TGTGCCAGCAGCTCCTTACGGGGCTCTGAAGCTTTCTTT
>17|.|.|TRBV15|TRBJ1-1
CATSRDMGAGMNTEAFF
TGTGCCACCAGCAGAGATATGGGTGCGGGAATGAACACTGAAGCTTTCTTT
>15|.|.|TRBV5-6|TRBJ2-1
CASSLGFRGSNEQFF
TGTGCCAGCAGCTTGGGGTTCAGGGGTAGCAATGAGCAGTTCTTC
>18|TRBD2|.|TRBV7-2|TRBJ2-3
CASSLAILSGGGTDTQYF
TGTGCCAGCAGCTTAGCTATCCTTAGCGGGGGAGGCACAGATACGCAGTATTTT
>14|.|.|TRBV7-3|TRBJ2-1
CASSLVSSINEQFF
TGTGCCAGCAGCTTAGTTTCTAGTATAAATGAGCAGTTCTTC
>15|.|.|TRBV19|TRBJ1-5
CASSIDPRGVQPQHF
TGTGCCAGTAGTATAGACCCTCGTGGGGTTCAGCCCCAGCATTTT
>17|TRBD2|.|TRBV7-8|TRBJ2-2
CASSRGLSGVTTGELFF
TGTGCCAGCAGCCGCGGTCTTAGCGGGGTAACCACCGGGGAGCTGTTTTTT
>13|.|.|TRBV27|TRBJ2-7
CASSFTESYEQYF
TGTGCCAGCAGTTTTACAGAGTCCTACGAGCAGTACTTC
>12|.|few|TRBV11-3|TRBJ2-1
CASGPRVNEQFF
TGTGCCAGCGGGCCTCGGGTTAATGAGCAGTTCTTC
>12|.|.|TRBV2|TRBJ1-2
CASSTGFYGYTF
TGTGCCAGCAGCACAGGGTTTTATGGCTACACCTTC
>17|TRBD2|few|TRBV5-1|TRBJ2-1
CASSLQLAGGRDNEQFF
TGCGCCAGCAGCTTGCAACTAGCGGGAGGTCGAGACAATGAGCAGTTCTTC
>14|.|.|TRBV11-2|TRBJ1-1
CASSFTGRGTEAFF
TGTGCCAGCAGCTTTACAGGGAGGGGAACTGAAGCTTTCTTT
>11|.|.|TRBV5-6|TRBJ1-2
CASLGLYGYTF
TGTGCCAGCTTGGGACTCTATGGCTACACCTTC
>14|.|.|TRBV29-1|TRBJ2-7
CSVEEGALGHEQYF
TGCAGCGTTGAAGAAGGGGCCTTAGGCCACGAGCAGTACTTC
>12|TRBD1|.|TRBV29-1|TRBJ1-2
CSVAGQGYGYTF
TGCAGCGTCGCAGGACAGGGATATGGCTACACCTTC
>13|.|.|TRBV6-6|TRBJ2-3
CASSYSMADTQYF
TGTGCCAGCAGTTACTCGATGGCAGATACGCAGTATTTT
>16|.|.|TRBV29-1|TRBJ2-1
CSVEDLGKQGNNEQFF
TGCAGCGTTGAAGATCTCGGGAAACAAGGGAACAATGAGCAGTTCTTC
>15|.|.|TRBV2|TRBJ1-6
CASSEATAYNSPLHF
TGTGCCAGCAGTGAAGCAACGGCTTATAATTCACCCCTCCACTTT
>15|TRBD1|.|TRBV5-4|TRBJ2-5
CASSLDVPGGETQYF
TGTGCCAGCAGCTTGGATGTTCCAGGGGGAGAGACCCAGTACTTC
>14|TRBD1|few|TRBV28|TRBJ2-1
CASSLTGAYNEQFF
TGTGCCAGCAGCCTAACAGGGGCCTACAATGAGCAGTTCTTC
>15|TRBD1|.|TRBV7-7|TRBJ2-3
CASSQTGLGTDTQYF
TGTGCTAGCAGCCAGACAGGGTTGGGAACAGATACGCAGTATTTT
>14|TRBD2|.|TRBV29-1|TRBJ2-1
CSSKGTSAAGEQFF
TGCAGCTCGAAGGGGACTAGCGCTGCTGGTGAGCAGTTCTTC